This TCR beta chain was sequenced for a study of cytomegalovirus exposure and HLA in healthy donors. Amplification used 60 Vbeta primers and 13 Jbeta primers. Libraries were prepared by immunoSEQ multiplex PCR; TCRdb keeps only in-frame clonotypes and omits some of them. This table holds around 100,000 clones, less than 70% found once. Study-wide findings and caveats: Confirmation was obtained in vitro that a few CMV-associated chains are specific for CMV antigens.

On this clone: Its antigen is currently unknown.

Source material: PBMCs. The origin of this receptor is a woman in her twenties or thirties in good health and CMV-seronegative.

The CDR3 loop is CASSYRAGSSYNEQFF. Written as DNA, the CDR3 is TGTGCCAGCAGTTATAGGGCGGGCAGCTCCTACAATGAGCAGTTCTTC. The chain links TRBV6-5 to TRBJ2-1; D might be TRBD2 (5 bases). V was trimmed by 3 bases and J by 0 bases, leaving 12 bases between them. This CDR3 comprises 16 residues. Per the germline V gene, CDR1 is MNHEY and CDR2 is SVGAGI.